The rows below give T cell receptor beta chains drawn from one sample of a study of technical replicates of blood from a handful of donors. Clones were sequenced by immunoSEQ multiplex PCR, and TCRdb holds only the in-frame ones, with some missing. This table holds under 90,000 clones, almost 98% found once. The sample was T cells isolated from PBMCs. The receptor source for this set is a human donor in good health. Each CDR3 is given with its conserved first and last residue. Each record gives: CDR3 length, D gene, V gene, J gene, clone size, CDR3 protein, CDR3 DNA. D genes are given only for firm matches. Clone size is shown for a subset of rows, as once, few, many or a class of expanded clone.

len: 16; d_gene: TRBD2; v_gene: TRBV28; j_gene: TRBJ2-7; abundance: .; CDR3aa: CASSLTSGRGGREQYF; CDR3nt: TGTGCCAGCAGTTTGACTAGCGGGAGAGGGGGGCGGGAGCAGTACTTC
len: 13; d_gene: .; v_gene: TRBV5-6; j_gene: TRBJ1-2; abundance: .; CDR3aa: CASSSRGGRGYTF; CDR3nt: TGTGCCAGCAGCTCGAGGGGGGGCAGAGGCTACACCTTC
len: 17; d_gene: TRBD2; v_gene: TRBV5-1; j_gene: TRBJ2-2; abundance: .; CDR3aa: CASSLEDPGGATGELFF; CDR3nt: TGCGCCAGCAGCTTAGAAGACCCGGGGGGTGCCACCGGGGAGCTGTTTTTT
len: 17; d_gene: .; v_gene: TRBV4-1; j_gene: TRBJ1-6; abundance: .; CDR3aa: CASSQAGGPRLNSPLHF; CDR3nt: TGCGCCAGCAGCCAAGCCGGGGGTCCCCGTCTTAATTCACCCCTCCACTTT
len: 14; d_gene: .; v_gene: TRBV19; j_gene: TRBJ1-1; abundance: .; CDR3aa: CASSATVSATEAFF; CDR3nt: TGTGCCAGTAGTGCGACAGTATCCGCCACTGAAGCTTTCTTT
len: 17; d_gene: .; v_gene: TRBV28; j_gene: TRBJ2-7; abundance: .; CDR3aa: CASSLFLLRGGPYEQYF; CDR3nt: TGTGCCAGCAGTTTATTCCTACTGAGGGGGGGACCCTACGAGCAGTACTTC
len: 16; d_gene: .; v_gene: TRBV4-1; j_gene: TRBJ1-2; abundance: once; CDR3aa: CASSLLQEPSNYGYTF; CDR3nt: TGCGCCAGCAGCCTGCTACAGGAGCCCTCTAACTATGGCTACACCTTC
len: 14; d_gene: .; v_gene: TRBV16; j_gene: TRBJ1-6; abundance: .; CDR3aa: CASSPQGANSPLHF; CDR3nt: TGTGCCAGCAGCCCACAGGGTGCGAATTCACCCCTCCACTTT
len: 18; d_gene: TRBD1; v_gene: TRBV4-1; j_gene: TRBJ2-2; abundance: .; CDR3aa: CASSQVTGTGWNTGELFF; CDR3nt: TGCGCCAGCAGCCAAGTAACCGGGACAGGGTGGAACACCGGGGAGCTGTTTTTT
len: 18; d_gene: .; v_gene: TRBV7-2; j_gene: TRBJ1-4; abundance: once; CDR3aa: CASSLDSRPGGPNEKLFF; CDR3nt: TGTGCCAGCAGCTTAGACAGCCGCCCAGGAGGGCCTAATGAAAAACTGTTTTTT
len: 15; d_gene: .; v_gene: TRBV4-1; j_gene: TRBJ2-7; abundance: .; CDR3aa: CASSPPGSDHYEQYF; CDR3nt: TGCGCCAGCAGCCCCCCAGGGTCCGACCACTACGAGCAGTACTTC
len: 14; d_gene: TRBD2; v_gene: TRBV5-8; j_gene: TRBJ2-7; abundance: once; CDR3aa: CATKPVAKREEQYF; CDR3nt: TGTGCCACCAAGCCGGTTGCCAAGCGGGAGGAGCAGTACTTC
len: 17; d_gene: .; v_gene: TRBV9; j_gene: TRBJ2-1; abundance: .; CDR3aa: CASSVGGLHSSYNEQFF; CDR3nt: TGTGCCAGCAGCGTAGGGGGACTCCACAGCTCCTACAATGAGCAGTTCTTC
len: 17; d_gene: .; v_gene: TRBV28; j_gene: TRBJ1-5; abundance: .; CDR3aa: CASSLSWGGGSNQPQHF; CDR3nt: TGTGCCAGCAGTTTAAGCTGGGGCGGGGGTAGCAATCAGCCCCAGCATTTT
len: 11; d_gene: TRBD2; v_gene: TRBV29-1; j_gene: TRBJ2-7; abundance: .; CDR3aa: CSALGGNEQYF; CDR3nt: TGCAGCGCCCTGGGAGGGAACGAGCAGTACTTC
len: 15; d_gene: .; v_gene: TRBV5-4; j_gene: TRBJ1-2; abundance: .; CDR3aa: CASSLVNRVEDGYTF; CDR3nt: TGTGCCAGCAGCTTGGTCAACAGGGTTGAGGATGGCTACACCTTC
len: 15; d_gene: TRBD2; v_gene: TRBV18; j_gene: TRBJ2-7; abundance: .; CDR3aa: CASRQSGGTTYEQYF; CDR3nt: TGTGCCAGCCGCCAAAGCGGGGGGACAACTTACGAGCAGTACTTC
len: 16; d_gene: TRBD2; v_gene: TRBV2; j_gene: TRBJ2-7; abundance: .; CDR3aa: CASLPAGAGGSYEQYF; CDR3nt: TGTGCCAGCCTGCCGGCGGGGGCGGGAGGGAGCTACGAGCAGTACTTC
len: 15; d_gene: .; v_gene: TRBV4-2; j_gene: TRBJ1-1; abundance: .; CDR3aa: CASSQERGVPKEAFF; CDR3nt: TGTGCCAGCAGCCAAGAGCGGGGGGTCCCCAAAGAAGCTTTCTTT
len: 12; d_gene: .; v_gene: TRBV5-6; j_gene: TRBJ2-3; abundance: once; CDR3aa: CASSSFSDTQYF; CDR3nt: TGTGCCAGCAGCTCTTTCTCAGATACGCAGTATTTT
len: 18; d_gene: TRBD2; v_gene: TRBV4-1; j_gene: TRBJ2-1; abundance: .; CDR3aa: CASSRGLAGDYSYNEQFF; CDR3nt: TGCGCCAGCAGCCGAGGACTAGCGGGGGACTATTCCTACAATGAGCAGTTCTTC
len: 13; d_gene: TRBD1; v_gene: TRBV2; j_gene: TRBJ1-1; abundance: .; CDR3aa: CASEGQMNTEAFF; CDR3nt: TGTGCCAGCGAGGGACAGATGAACACTGAAGCTTTCTTT
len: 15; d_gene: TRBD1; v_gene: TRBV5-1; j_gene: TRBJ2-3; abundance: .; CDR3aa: CASSGQGPPTDTQYF; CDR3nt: TGCGCCAGCAGTGGACAGGGCCCCCCCACAGATACGCAGTATTTT
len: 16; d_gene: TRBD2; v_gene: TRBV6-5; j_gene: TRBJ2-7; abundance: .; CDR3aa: CASSYLGSSGTHEQYF; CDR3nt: TGTGCCAGCAGTTACCTAGGGTCTAGCGGGACCCACGAGCAGTACTTC
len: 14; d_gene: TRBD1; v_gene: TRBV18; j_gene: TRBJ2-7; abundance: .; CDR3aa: CASSSRDRPHEQYF; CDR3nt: TGTGCCAGCTCGAGCCGGGACAGGCCCCACGAGCAGTACTTC
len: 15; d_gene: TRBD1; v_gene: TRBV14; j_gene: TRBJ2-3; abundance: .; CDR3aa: CASSTRDSPTDTQYF; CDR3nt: TGTGCCAGCTCCACCAGGGACAGCCCCACAGATACGCAGTATTTT
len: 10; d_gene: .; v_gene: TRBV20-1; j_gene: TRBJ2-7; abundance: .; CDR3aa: CSVSSYEQYF; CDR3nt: TGCAGTGTCAGCTCCTACGAGCAGTACTTC
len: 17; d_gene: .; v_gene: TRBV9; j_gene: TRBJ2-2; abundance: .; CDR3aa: CASSVGWGRMNTGELFF; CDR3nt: TGTGCCAGCAGCGTAGGTTGGGGGCGGATGAACACCGGGGAGCTGTTTTTT